The 31 T cell receptor beta chains presented below share a single source sample, sequenced in a study of T cells in localized non-small cell lung cancer. The repertoire was sequenced with immunoSEQ multiplex PCR; TCRdb's copy has only in-frame clones and lacks some. The top ten clones hold about 14% of a sample with 1,500 to 2,000 clones, approximately 27% of them seen once. The specimen comprised lung tumor tissue, sampled before any cancer treatment. Receptors originate from a woman aged 35 to 75 with stage I lung adenocarcinoma.

The genes are TRBV29-1 and TRBJ1-2, with 7 bases that match TRBD1. CDR1 is SQVTM, CDR2 ANQGSEA, per germline. V shed 6 bases, J shed 5 bases, and the junction held 9 bases outside the gene matches. The CDR3 extends over 13 amino acids. DNA of the CDR3: TGCAGCGTAGCCGGGACAGCGGAATATGGCTACACCTTC. Encoded protein: CSVAGTAEYGYTF.

CDR3 residues: CASSLGTASNYGYTF. The CDR3 region has the DNA TGTGCCAGCAGCTTGGGGACGGCGTCAAACTATGGCTACACCTTC. The rearrangement uses TRBV11-3 and TRBJ1-2; D possibly corresponds to TRBD1 (5 bases). Trimming cost V 3 bases and J 2 bases, with 13 bases left between them. Per the germline V gene, CDR1 is SGHNT and CDR2 is YENEEA. The CDR3 extends over 15 amino acids.

This clone is classed as medium-sized. V and J are TRBV11-3 and TRBJ2-1; 7 bases match TRBD2. CDR3 length equals 14 residues. Germline V gives CDR1 SGHNT, CDR2 YENEEA. Trimming at V came to 1 base and at J to 5 bases, leaving 2 bases not matched to a gene. For the CDR3, the DNA is TGTGCCAGCAGCTTAGTGGCGGGGGACAATGAGCAGTTCTTC. Protein product: CASSLVAGDNEQFF.

The chain carries TRBV6-8 and TRBJ2-7; TRBD2 is a possible D gene (5 bases). The germline CDR1 and CDR2 sequences are MNHGY and SAAAGT. The CDR3 length is 12 residues. V lost 6 bases to trimming and J lost 7 bases, with 13 bases between them. The CDR3 DNA reads TGTGCCAGCAGGATCCGGGAAGATGAGCAGTACTTC. It is translated as CASRIREDEQYF.

The chain is built from TRBV5-1 and TRBJ1-2, with a weak D call TRBD1 (6 bases). CDR3 length: 14 residues. Deletions cut 4 bases from V and 7 bases from J, with 17 bases between. CDR1 is SGHRS and CDR2 is YFSETQ in the germline V gene. The CDR3 loop reads CASSAAGTPLGYTF. DNA for the CDR3: TGCGCCAGCAGCGCAGCAGGGACACCCCTTGGCTACACCTTC.

This clone is categorized as medium-sized. The chain has TRBV2 and TRBJ2-1; 12 positions agree with TRBD1. Trimming cost V 8 bases and J 8 bases; bases outside gene matches: 7. The CDR3 runs 14 residues. Germline V CDR1 and CDR2: SNHLY, FYNNEI. The CDR3 nucleotides read TGTGCCAGCGGGACAGGGGGCGCCAGGGATGAGCAGTTCTTC. Translated, it gives CASGTGGARDEQFF. Full variable domain (remainder filled in from reference TRBV2 and TRBJ2-1): EPEVTQTPSHQVTQMGQEVILRCVPISNHLYFYWYRQILGQKVEFLVSFYNNEISEKSEIFDDQFSVERPDGSNFTLKIRSTKLEDSAMYFCASGTGGARDEQFFGPGTRLTVL.

This chain uses TRBV9 with TRBJ1-5; no clear D. In germline, CDR1 is SGDLS, CDR2 YYNGEE. The CDR3 is made up of 15 amino acids. Between the trimmed V and J ends, which lost 0 bases and 4 bases, there was a span of 11 bases. The CDR3 sequence: CASSVGILRNQPQHF. The DNA for the CDR3 is TGTGCCAGCAGCGTAGGTATTTTACGGAATCAGCCCCAGCATTTT.

This clone was detected only a few times. The CDR3 protein is CASSLSSGVGRDNEQFF. The CDR3 DNA follows: TGTGCCAGCAGCTTAAGTAGCGGGGTGGGTAGAGACAATGAGCAGTTCTTC. This sequence joins TRBV11-3 and TRBJ2-1, with 8 bases aligning to TRBD2. The CDR3 covers 17 residues. J lost 5 bases, V lost 2 bases, and 11 bases had no gene match. Germline CDR1 reads SGHNT; CDR2 reads YENEEA.

This clone was recorded a few times. The genes are TRBV6-1 and TRBJ1-1; D remains unclear. CDR3 length equals 16 residues. Germline lookup yields CDR1 MNHNS and CDR2 SASEGT. The germline V and J ends were trimmed by 1 base and 1 base, with 13 bases remaining between them. In DNA, the CDR3 is TGTGCCAGCAGTGAAGGCGGATCAGAGGCGAACACTGAAGCTTTCTTT. Protein: CASSEGGSEANTEAFF.

This clone showed up just a few times. The chain joins TRBV9 to TRBJ2-2, with D possibly being TRBD1 (5 bases). V shed 4 bases and J shed 6 bases, with 16 bases lying between them. Germline V CDR1 and CDR2: SGDLS, YYNGEE. CDR3 size: 15 residues. CDR3 loop: CASSPLQGSAGELFF. The CDR3 coding sequence is TGTGCCAGCAGCCCCCTTCAGGGATCTGCCGGGGAGCTGTTTTTT.

This chain connects TRBV5-1 to TRBJ2-7; a weak D match, TRBD2 (6 bases). V was trimmed by 1 base and J by 4 bases, leaving 18 bases between them. The CDR3 loop spans 16 amino acids. The V gene's germline CDR1 is SGHRS and CDR2 YFSETQ. CDR3 nucleotides: TGCGCCAGCAGCTTGCTTATTGGAGGGTTACCATACGAGCAGTACTTC. This translates into CASSLLIGGLPYEQYF.

This clone was found a few times. The V gene is TRBV6-4, the J gene TRBJ1-1; TRBD1 matches 8 bases. Germline V gene data show CDR1 as MRHNA and CDR2 as SNTAGT. The V gene end was trimmed by 6 bases and the J gene end by 8 bases; junction bases not matched to a gene: 2. The CDR3 contains 11 residues. The CDR3 sequence is CASRTGAEAFF. The CDR3 DNA reads as TGTGCCAGCAGGACAGGGGCGGAAGCTTTCTTT.

This clone has a handful of counts. The rearrangement links TRBV11-3 to TRBJ2-3; possible D gene TRBD2, 6 bases. V lost 3 bases, J lost 1 base, and 11 bases lay in between. Germline assignment: CDR1 SGHNT and CDR2 YENEEA. The CDR3 is 15 amino acids. The CDR3 protein is CASSFLWGGTDTQYF. The CDR3 DNA reads as TGTGCCAGCAGCTTCCTCTGGGGGGGCACAGATACGCAGTATTTT.

This clone was seen a few times. The DNA has an unread or ambiguous base, and its residue is written X. The chain combines TRBV25-1 with TRBJ1-2; tentatively, D is TRBD1 (5 bases). V was pared by 2 bases and J by 8 bases, with 9 bases between. CDR1 is MGHDK, CDR2 SYGVNS, per germline. This CDR3 is 12 amino acids long. CDR3 coding DNA: TGTGCCAGCAGTGAAGGGGGAGGKGGCTACACCTTC. It encodes CASSEGGXGYTF. The complete CDR3 reads CASSEGGGGYTF.

This clone appeared a few times. The chain carries TRBV30 and TRBJ1-2; 11 nucleotides line up with TRBD1. Germline assignment: CDR1 GTSNPN and CDR2 SVGIG (reference sequence). Trimming removed 3 bases from V and 4 bases from J; junction bases left unmatched: 10. The CDR3 is 16 residues long. CDR3 sequence reads: CAWSQFDGTGGYGYTF. In DNA, the CDR3 is TGTGCCTGGAGCCAATTTGATGGGACAGGGGGCTATGGCTACACCTTC.

J is TRBJ1-1 and V is TRBV7-8; D not certain. Germline V gene lookup returns CDR1 SGHVS and CDR2 FQNEAQ. This CDR3 comprises 13 residues. V was shortened by 5 bases and J by 2 bases, with 9 bases between the two germline ends. CDR3 in amino acids: CASSPTGNTEAFF. CDR3 DNA: TGTGCCAGCAGCCCGACGGGAAACACTGAAGCTTTCTTT.

By proportion, this clone is medium-sized. The rearrangement uses TRBV9 and TRBJ1-1; D may be TRBD1 (5 bases). The V and J ends lost 4 bases and 11 bases respectively, with 24 bases between them. CDR1 and CDR2 (germline): SGDLS, YYNGEE. This CDR3 spans 15 amino acids. The CDR3 loop reads CASSHDGTATQRAFF. CDR3 sequence (DNA): TGTGCCAGCAGCCATGACGGGACTGCGACCCAAAGGGCTTTCTTT.

V gene TRBV5-1 combines with J gene TRBJ2-5; a possible D gene is TRBD1 (6 bases). The CDR3 loop spans 14 amino acids. CDR1 and CDR2 from the germline V gene are SGHRS and YFSETQ. The V end lost 10 bases, the J end lost 1 base, and 17 bases lay between the germline ends. Here the CDR3 reads CACRPTGRQETQYF. The CDR3 coding sequence is TGCGCCTGCCGGCCGACAGGTCGCCAAGAGACCCAGTACTTC.

The chain carries TRBV28 and TRBJ2-5; D possibly corresponds to TRBD1 (5 bases). This CDR3 comprises 12 residues. Trimming pared 6 bases from V and 6 bases from J, leaving 11 bases between. CDR1 MDHEN and CDR2 SYDVKM come from the germline V gene. This chain's CDR3 is CASSSGWKTQYF. Written as DNA, the CDR3 is TGTGCCAGCAGCTCAGGGTGGAAGACCCAGTACTTC.

A single count supports this clone. The chain joins TRBV30 to TRBJ2-5, with 8 positions matching TRBD2. This CDR3 is built from 15 residues. J gave up 3 bases and V 3 bases, and 9 bases lay outside the gene matches. Germline V CDR1 and CDR2: GTSNPN, SVGIG (reference sequence). CDR3 sequence (DNA): TGTGCCTGGAGGACACTACTAGCGGTTAAAGAGACCCAGTACTTC. Translated: CAWRTLLAVKETQYF.

The V and J genes are TRBV18 and TRBJ2-7; either TRBD1 or TRBD2 may fit D (5 bases each). CDR3 length equals 15 residues. V was clipped by 3 bases and J by 6 bases, with 18 bases between them. Germline loops: CDR1 KGHSH, CDR2 LQKENI. CDR3 bases: TGTGCCAGCTCACCCCGGGGAAAAGGGCAGGGCGAGCAGTACTTC. This codes for CASSPRGKGQGEQYF.

This clone appeared a few times. This chain connects TRBV9 to TRBJ2-3; no firm D call. The CDR3 has 12 amino acids. V lost 0 bases and J lost 5, with 4 bases in between. Germline CDR1 and CDR2: SGDLS and YYNGEE. The CDR3 spells CASSVVGDTQYF. The CDR3 DNA is TGTGCCAGCAGCGTAGTAGGAGATACGCAGTATTTT.

V and J are TRBV19 and TRBJ1-2; TRBD1 agrees at 9 bases. Trimming removed 4 bases from V and 5 bases from J; junction bases left unmatched: 11. Germline V gives CDR1 LNHDA, CDR2 SQIVND (reference sequence). The length of the CDR3 is 16 residues. The CDR3 DNA sequence: TGTGCCAGTAGTAGGGGAACAGGGGGCCTTTTATATGGCTACACCTTC. It is translated as CASSRGTGGLLYGYTF.

The chain recombines TRBV5-1 with TRBJ2-7; unclear D gene. The CDR3 runs to 15 residues. V dropped 4 bases and J dropped 0 bases, with 14 bases sitting between them. Germline loops: CDR1 SGHRS, CDR2 YFSETQ. CDR3 loop: CASSLGSVNSYEQYF. CDR3 bases: TGCGCCAGCAGCCTCGGTTCTGTGAACTCCTACGAGCAGTACTTC.

V gene TRBV11-3 combines with J gene TRBJ1-2; 10 bases are shared with TRBD1. V lost 3 bases and J lost 1; bases outside the gene matches: 2. CDR1 and CDR2 (germline): SGHNT, YENEEA. The CDR3 is 15 amino acids. The DNA of the CDR3 is TGTGCCAGCAGCTTGGGGACAGGGGATAACTATGGCTACACCTTC. It translates to CASSLGTGDNYGYTF.

The chain uses TRBV1 and TRBJ2-5; the table calls TRBD1, which could not be checked here. TRBV1 is a recognized pseudogene. The CDR3 loop spans 15 amino acids. The CDR3 region is CASSLRTGGVETQYF. The CDR3, as DNA: TGCGCCAGCAGCCTCCGGACAGGGGGAGTAGAGACCCAGTACTTC.

In this sample, this clone turned up a few times. This rearrangement joins TRBV30 to TRBJ1-2, with 7 nucleotides matching TRBD1. The CDR3 contains 15 residues. V lost 2 bases and J lost 6; bases outside the gene matches: 12. CDR1 and CDR2 (germline): GTSNPN, SVGIG (reference sequence). CDR3 DNA sequence: TGTGCCTGGAGTCGGCGGGGACAGCGGATTAATGGCTACACCTTC. Translated, it gives CAWSRRGQRINGYTF.

This clone appeared a few times. The V and J genes are TRBV6-8 and TRBJ2-1; a weak D match, TRBD1 (5 bases). Germline lookup yields CDR1 MNHGY and CDR2 SAAAGT. V was pared by 6 bases and J by 6 bases, with 12 bases between. The CDR3 is 13 residues long. CDR3 residues: CASSPQAPNEQFF. CDR3 DNA: TGTGCCAGCAGCCCACAGGCCCCCAATGAGCAGTTCTTC.

This clone was counted a few times. A read error may account for a junction end that differs from germline. The CDR3 DNA reads TGTGCCAGCAGCTTAGACGCGGGAAGCCCGGAAACTACCTTC. Its translation: CASSLDAGSPETTF. This chain uses TRBV11-3 with TRBJ2-7; weak D call: TRBD2 (6 bases). The CDR3 totals 14 residues. In germline, CDR1 is SGHNT, CDR2 YENEEA.

J is TRBJ2-2 and V is TRBV9, with 8 bases aligning to TRBD2. The germline gives CDR1 SGDLS, CDR2 YYNGEE. The CDR3 loop spans 14 amino acids. V lost 4 bases to trimming and J lost 5 bases; unmatched junction nucleotides: 4. The CDR3, as DNA: TGTGCCAGCAGCCGGGAGGGCCAAACCGGGGAGCTGTTTTTT. Its translation: CASSREGQTGELFF. The full variable domain, rest sourced from reference TRBV9 and TRBJ2-2, is DSGVTQTPKHLITATGQRVTLRCSPRSGDLSVYWYQQSLDQGLQFLIQYYNGEERAKGNILERFSAQQFPDLHSELNLSSLELGDSALYFCASSREGQTGELFFGEGSRLTVL.

This clone was observed a handful of times. This chain uses TRBV6-8 with TRBJ2-3; D is possibly TRBD1 (6 bases). V was shortened by 4 bases and J by 1 base, with 15 bases between the two germline ends. The CDR3 length is 16 residues. Germline V gives CDR1 MNHGY, CDR2 SAAAGT. This CDR3 is CASSSHRVGGTDTQYF. As DNA, the CDR3 is TGTGCCAGCAGTTCCCACAGGGTAGGCGGCACAGATACGCAGTATTTT.